This T cell receptor (beta chain) was captured by sequencing in a study of blood T cell repertoires in COVID-19. Background on the study: Donors in the United States, Italy and Spain gave samples during acute or convalescent COVID-19.

The CDR3 contains 18 residues. Germline trimming cut 0 bases from V and 1 base from J; bases unmatched to any gene: 5. CDR1 and CDR2 from the germline V gene are KGHDR and SFDVKD. Those enrolled in Seattle joined during active infection and were followed longitudinally afterward. As processed by the authors: It was from reference gene primer amplification that nucleated cell counts were estimated. Measured with immunoSEQ multiplex PCR; TCRdb has only the in-frame clones, and not every one. D and trimming come from the DNA, and the V and J calls and clone size come from that table. Among 250,000 to 300,000 clones listed, 70% to 90% were seen once.

The J gene is TRBJ2-2, the V gene TRBV24-1; 9 bases line up with TRBD1. Material for sequencing was peripheral blood. This sequence originates from a woman aged 30 to 39 with COVID-19, enrolled during active disease. For the CDR3, the DNA is TGTGCCACCAGTGATTTGGCACTGGACAGGGGGAACACCGGGGAGCTGTTTTTT. Its translation is CATSDLALDRGNTGELFF.